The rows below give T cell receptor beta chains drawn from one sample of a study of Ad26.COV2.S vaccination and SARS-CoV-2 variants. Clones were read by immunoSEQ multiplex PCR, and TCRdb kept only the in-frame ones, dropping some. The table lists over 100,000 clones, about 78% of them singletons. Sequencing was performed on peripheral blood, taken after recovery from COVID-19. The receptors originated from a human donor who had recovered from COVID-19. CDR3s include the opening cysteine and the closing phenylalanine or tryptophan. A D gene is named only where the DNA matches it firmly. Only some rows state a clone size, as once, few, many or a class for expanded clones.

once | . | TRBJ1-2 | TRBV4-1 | CASSQTGNYGYTF | TGCGCCAGCAGCCAAACAGGGAACTATGGCTACACCTTC
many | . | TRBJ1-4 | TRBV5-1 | CASSLAAHTNEKLFF | TGCGCCAGCAGCTTGGCGGCCCACACTAATGAAAAACTGTTTTTT
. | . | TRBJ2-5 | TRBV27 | CASSLNFLAKETQYF | TGTGCCAGCAGTTTAAACTTCCTAGCCAAAGAGACCCAGTACTTC
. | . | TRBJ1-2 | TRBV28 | CASSYGEGGHYGYTF | TGTGCCAGCAGTTACGGGGAGGGGGGTCACTATGGCTACACCTTC
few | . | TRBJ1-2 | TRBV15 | CATSREGTGYGYTF | TGTGCCACCAGCAGAGAGGGAACAGGCTATGGCTACACCTTC
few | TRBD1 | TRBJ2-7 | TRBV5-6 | CASGEQGSYEQYF | TGTGCCAGCGGCGAACAGGGGTCCTACGAGCAGTACTTC
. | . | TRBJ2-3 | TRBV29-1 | CSVEGSTADTQYF | TGCAGCGTCGAGGGATCAACCGCAGATACGCAGTATTTT
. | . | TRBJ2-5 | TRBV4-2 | CASRGASSGTQYF | TGTGCCAGCAGGGGGGCCAGTTCGGGGACCCAGTACTTC
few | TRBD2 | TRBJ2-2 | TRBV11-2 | CASSLERLAPGELFF | TGTGCCAGCAGCTTAGAAAGACTAGCCCCCGGGGAGCTGTTTTTT
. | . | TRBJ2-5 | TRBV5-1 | CASSSRTAQETQYF | TGCGCCAGCAGCTCAAGGACAGCTCAAGAGACCCAGTACTTC
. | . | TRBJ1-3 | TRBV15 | CATSIEGFGNTIYF | TGTGCCACCAGCATTGAGGGATTTGGAAACACCATATATTTT
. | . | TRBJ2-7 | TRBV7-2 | CASSLAGNYEQYF | TGTGCCAGCAGCTTAGCAGGGAACTACGAGCAGTACTTC
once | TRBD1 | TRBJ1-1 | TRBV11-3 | CASSAGQGLGANTEAFF | TGTGCCAGCAGCGCCGGACAGGGGTTGGGAGCGAACACTGAAGCTTTCTTT
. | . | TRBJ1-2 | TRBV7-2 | CASSLAPTPGGYGYTF | TGTGCCAGCAGCTTAGCCCCGACCCCGGGTGGCTATGGCTACACCTTC
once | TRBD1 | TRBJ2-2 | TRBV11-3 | CASSLETGTGGTGELFF | TGTGCCAGCAGCTTAGAAACCGGGACAGGGGGTACCGGGGAGCTGTTTTTT
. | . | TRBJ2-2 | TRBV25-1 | CASSESGQRTGELFF | TGTGCCAGCAGTGAATCCGGACAGCGCACCGGGGAGCTGTTTTTT
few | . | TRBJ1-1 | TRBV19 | CASSILGGDTEAFF | TGTGCCAGTAGTATCCTGGGCGGGGACACTGAAGCTTTCTTT
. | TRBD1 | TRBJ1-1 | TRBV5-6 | CASHRDRVAEAFF | TGTGCCAGCCACCGGGACAGGGTAGCTGAAGCTTTCTTT
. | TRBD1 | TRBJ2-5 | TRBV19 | CASSEGTGEETQYF | TGTGCCAGTAGTGAGGGGACAGGAGAAGAGACCCAGTACTTC
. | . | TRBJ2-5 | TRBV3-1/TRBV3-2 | CASSQVGCGTQYF | TGTGCCAGCAGCCAAGTAGGGTGTGGGACCCAGTACTTC
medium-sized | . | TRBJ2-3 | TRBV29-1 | CSVTTGPSNTDTQYF | TGCAGCGTGACCACAGGGCCCTCTAACACAGATACGCAGTATTTT
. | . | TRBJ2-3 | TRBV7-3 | CASSPGSHTQYF | TGTGCCAGCAGCCCGGGGTCGCATACGCAGTATTTT
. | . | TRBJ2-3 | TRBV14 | CASNQGDTQYF | TGTGCCAGCAACCAGGGGGATACGCAGTATTTT
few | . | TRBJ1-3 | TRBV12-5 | CASGLSRDPGNTIYF | TGTGCTAGTGGTTTGAGCCGGGACCCTGGAAACACCATATATTTT
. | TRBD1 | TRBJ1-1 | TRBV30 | CAWRLLRTGSTEAFF | TGTGCCTGGAGACTTTTACGGACAGGGAGCACTGAAGCTTTCTTT
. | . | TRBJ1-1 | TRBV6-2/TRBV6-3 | CASSSQGRNTEAFF | TGTGCCAGCAGTTCCCAGGGCCGGAACACTGAAGCTTTCTTT
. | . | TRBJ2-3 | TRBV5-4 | CASSLGTIPDTQYF | TGTGCCAGCAGCTTGGGGACTATCCCAGATACGCAGTATTTT
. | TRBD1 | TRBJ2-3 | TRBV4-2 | CASSRGSDRDHLIRTDTQYF | TGTGCCAGCAGCCGCGGCTCCGACAGGGATCACCTTATCCGCACAGATACGCAGTATTTT
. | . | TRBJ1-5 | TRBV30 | CAWSEDSNQPQHF | TGTGCCTGGAGTGAAGATAGCAATCAGCCCCAGCATTTT
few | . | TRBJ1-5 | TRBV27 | CASSLSTYSNQPQHF | TGTGCCAGCAGTTTAAGCACCTATAGCAATCAGCCCCAGCATTTT
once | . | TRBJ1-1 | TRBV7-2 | CASSFSGRNTEAFF | TGTGCCAGCAGCTTTTCTGGCAGGAACACTGAAGCTTTCTTT
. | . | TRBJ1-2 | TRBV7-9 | CASSVGNYGYTF | TGTGCCAGCAGCGTCGGAAACTATGGCTACACCTTC
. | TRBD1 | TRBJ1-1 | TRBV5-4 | CASSLAVRGLPEAFF | TGTGCCAGCAGCTTGGCGGTCAGGGGGCTCCCTGAAGCTTTCTTT
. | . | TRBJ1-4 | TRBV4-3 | CASSQDRVGKLFF | TGCGCCAGCAGCCAAGATCGAGTCGGAAAACTGTTTTTT
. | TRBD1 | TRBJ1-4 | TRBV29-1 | CSVGDRGEKLFF | TGCAGCGTTGGGGACAGGGGAGAAAAACTGTTTTTT
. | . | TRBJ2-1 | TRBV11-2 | CASSLAGFSSYNEQFF | TGTGCCAGCAGCTTAGCCGGTTTTAGCTCCTACAATGAGCAGTTCTTC
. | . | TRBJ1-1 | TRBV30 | CACERYTEAFF | TGTGCCTGCGAGCGATACACTGAAGCTTTCTTT
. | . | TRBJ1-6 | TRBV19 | CASSRRPSNSPLHF | TGTGCCAGTAGTCGTCGGCCCTCTAATTCACCCCTCCACTTT
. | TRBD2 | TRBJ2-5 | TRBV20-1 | CSASREAQETQYF | TGCAGTGCTAGTCGGGAGGCCCAAGAGACCCAGTACTTC
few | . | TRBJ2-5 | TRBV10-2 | CASSVGGAAETQYF | TGCGCCAGCAGTGTTGGGGGGGCCGCAGAGACCCAGTACTTC
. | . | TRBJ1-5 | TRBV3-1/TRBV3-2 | CASSPRGGSNQPQHF | TGTGCCAGCAGCCCCCGCGGAGGAAGCAATCAGCCCCAGCATTTT
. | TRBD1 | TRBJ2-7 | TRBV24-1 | CATSARQGTLNEQYF | TGTGCCACCAGTGCCCGACAGGGGACCTTAAACGAGCAGTACTTC
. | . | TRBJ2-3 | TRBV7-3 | CASSLEGVTTDTQYF | TGTGCCAGCAGCTTAGAGGGGGTTACCACAGATACGCAGTATTTT
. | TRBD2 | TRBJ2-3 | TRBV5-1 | CASSSTAGDRDTQYF | TGCGCCAGCAGCTCGACAGCGGGAGATCGTGATACGCAGTATTTT
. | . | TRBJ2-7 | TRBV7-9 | CASSLARSANEQYF | TGTGCCAGCAGCTTAGCGAGGTCGGCTAACGAGCAGTACTTC
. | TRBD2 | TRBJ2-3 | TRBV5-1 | CASRGGGVSTDTQYF | TGCGCCAGCCGCGGGGGGGGCGTGTCCACAGATACGCAGTATTTT
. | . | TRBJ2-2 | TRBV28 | CASSLRLGGVPGELFF | TGTGCCAGCAGTTTGAGGCTAGGGGGGGTCCCCGGGGAGCTGTTTTTT
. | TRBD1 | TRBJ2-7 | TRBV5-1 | CASSPRTGGYEQYF | TGCGCCAGCAGCCCTCGGACAGGGGGGTACGAGCAGTACTTC
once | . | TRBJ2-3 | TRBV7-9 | CASSFLTEKSTDTQYF | TGTGCCAGCAGCTTCTTGACAGAAAAAAGCACAGATACGCAGTATTTT
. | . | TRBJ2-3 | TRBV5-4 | CASTRTRGGVTDTQYF | TGTGCCAGCACCAGAACTAGGGGGGGGGTCACAGATACGCAGTATTTT
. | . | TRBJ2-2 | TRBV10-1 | CATRDSLTGELFF | TGCGCCACCCGCGACAGCCTCACCGGGGAGCTGTTTTTT
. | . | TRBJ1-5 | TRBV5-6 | CASSLTVNQPQHF | TGTGCCAGCAGCCTGACAGTCAATCAGCCCCAGCATTTT
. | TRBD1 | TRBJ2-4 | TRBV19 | CASSIAGQGAGAKNIQYF | TGTGCCAGTAGTATAGCTGGACAGGGGGCGGGAGCCAAAAACATTCAGTACTTC
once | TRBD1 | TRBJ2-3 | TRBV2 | CASSNDRGPDTQYF | TGTGCCAGCAGCAACGACAGGGGACCAGATACGCAGTATTTT
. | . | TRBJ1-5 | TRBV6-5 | CATGPGSRGNQPQHF | TGTGCCACGGGTCCGGGATCTCGAGGGAATCAGCCCCAGCATTTT